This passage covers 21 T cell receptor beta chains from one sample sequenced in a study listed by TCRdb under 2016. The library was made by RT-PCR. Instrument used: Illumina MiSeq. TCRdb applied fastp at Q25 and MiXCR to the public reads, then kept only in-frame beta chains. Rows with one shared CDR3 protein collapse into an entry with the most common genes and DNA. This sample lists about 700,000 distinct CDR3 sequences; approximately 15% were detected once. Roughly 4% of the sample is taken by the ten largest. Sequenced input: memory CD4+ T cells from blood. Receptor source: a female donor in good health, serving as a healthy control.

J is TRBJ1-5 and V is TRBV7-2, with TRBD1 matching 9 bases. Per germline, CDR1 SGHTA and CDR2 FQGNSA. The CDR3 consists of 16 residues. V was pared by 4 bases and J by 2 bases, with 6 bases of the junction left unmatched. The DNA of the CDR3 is TGTGCCAGCAGCTCTCGGACAGGGGCGGGCAATCAGCCCCAGCATTTT. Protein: CASSSRTGAGNQPQHF.

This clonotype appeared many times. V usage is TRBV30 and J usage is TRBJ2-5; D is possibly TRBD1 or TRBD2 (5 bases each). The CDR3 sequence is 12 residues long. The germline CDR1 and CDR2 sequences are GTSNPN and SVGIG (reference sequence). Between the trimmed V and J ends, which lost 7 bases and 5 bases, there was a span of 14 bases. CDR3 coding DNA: TGTGCCTCTGAGGGGACGGGGGAGACCCAGTACTTC. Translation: CASEGTGETQYF.

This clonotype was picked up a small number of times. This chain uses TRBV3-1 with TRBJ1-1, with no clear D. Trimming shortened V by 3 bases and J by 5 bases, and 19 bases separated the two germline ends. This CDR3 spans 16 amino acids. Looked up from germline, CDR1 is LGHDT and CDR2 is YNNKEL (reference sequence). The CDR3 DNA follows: TGTGCCAGCAGCCACAATTTAGGCAGGAGAGGAACTGAAGCTTTCTTT. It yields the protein CASSHNLGRRGTEAFF.

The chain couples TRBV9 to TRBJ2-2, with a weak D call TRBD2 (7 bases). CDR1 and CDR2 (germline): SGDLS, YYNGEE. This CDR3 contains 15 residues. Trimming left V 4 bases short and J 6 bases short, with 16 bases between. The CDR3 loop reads CASSSMGGAAGELFF. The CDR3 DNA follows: TGTGCCAGCAGCTCCATGGGGGGGGCTGCCGGGGAGCTGTTTTTT.

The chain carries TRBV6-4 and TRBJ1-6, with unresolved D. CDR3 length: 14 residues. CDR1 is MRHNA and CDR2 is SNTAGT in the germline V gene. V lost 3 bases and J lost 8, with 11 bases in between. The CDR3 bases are TGTGCCAGCAGTGAAAAGGGTCGGGATTCACCCCTCCACTTT. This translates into CASSEKGRDSPLHF.

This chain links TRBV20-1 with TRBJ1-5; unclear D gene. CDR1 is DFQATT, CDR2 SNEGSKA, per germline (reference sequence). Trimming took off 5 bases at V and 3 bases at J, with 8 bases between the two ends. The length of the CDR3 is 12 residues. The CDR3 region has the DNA TGCAGTGCTGGGAGGGTCAATCAGCCCCAGCATTTT. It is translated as CSAGRVNQPQHF.

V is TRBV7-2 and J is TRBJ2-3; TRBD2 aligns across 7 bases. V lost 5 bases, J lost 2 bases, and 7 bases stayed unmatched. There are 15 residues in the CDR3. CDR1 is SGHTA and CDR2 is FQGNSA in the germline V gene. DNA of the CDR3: TGTGCCAGCAGCCATAGAGCGGGGTACACAGATACGCAGTATTTT. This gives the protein CASSHRAGYTDTQYF.

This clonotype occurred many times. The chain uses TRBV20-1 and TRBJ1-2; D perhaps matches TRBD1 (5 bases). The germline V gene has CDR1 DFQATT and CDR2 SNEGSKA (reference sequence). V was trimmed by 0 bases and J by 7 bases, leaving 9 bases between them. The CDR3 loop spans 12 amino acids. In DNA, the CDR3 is TGCAGTGCTAGAGAGGGGGAGGTTGGCTACACCTTC. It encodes CSAREGEVGYTF.

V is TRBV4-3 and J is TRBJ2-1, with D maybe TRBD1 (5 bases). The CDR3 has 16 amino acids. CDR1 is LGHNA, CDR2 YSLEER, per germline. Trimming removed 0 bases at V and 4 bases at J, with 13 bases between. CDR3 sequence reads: CASSQEWGLLYNEQFF. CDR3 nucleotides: TGCGCCAGCAGCCAAGAGTGGGGCCTGCTATACAATGAGCAGTTCTTC.

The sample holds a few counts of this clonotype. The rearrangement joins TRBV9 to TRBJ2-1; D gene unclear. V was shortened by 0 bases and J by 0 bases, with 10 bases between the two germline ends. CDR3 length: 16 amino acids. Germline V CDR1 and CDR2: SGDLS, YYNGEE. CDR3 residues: CASSVDGSVSYNEQFF. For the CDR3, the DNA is TGTGCCAGCAGCGTAGATGGGTCGGTCTCCTACAATGAGCAGTTCTTC.

CDR3 in amino acids: CASSSNRGQETQYF. For the CDR3, the DNA is TGTGCCAGCAGTTCGAACAGGGGCCAGGAGACCCAGTACTTC. The chain carries TRBV28 and TRBJ2-5; 7 positions agree with TRBD1. Germline V gives CDR1 MDHEN, CDR2 SYDVKM. J lost 5 bases, V lost 4 bases, and 7 bases had no gene match. This CDR3 has 14 residues. Together with reference TRBV28 and TRBJ2-5, the CDR3 gives the full variable domain: DVKVTQSSRYLVKRTGEKVFLECVQDMDHENMFWYRQDPGLGLRLIYFSYDVKMKEKGDIPEGYSVSREKKERFSLILESASTNQTSMYLCASSSNRGQETQYFGPGTRLLVL.

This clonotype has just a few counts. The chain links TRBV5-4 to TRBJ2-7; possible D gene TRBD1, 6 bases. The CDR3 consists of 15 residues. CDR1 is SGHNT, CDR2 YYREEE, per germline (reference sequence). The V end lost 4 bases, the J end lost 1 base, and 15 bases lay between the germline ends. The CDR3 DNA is TGTGCCAGCAGCCTGGGCAGGACAGATTCCTACGAGCAGTACTTC. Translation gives CASSLGRTDSYEQYF.

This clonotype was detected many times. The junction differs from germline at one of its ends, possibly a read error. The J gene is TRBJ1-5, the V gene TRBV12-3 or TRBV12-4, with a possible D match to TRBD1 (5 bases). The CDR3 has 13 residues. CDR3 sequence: CASSLVEGQPQHF. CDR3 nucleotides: TGTGCCAGCAGCTTAGTAGAGGGGCAGCCCCAGCATTTT.

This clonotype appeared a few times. The CDR3 reads CSASLAMGVEQFF. CDR3 nucleotides: TGCAGTGCTAGCCTCGCGATGGGGGTTGAGCAGTTCTTC. V gene TRBV20-1 combines with J gene TRBJ2-1; D is perhaps TRBD1 or TRBD2 (5 bases each). This CDR3 is 13 amino acids long. Trimming took 3 bases from V and 9 from J, leaving 15 bases between them. Germline values: CDR1 DFQATT, CDR2 SNEGSKA (reference sequence).

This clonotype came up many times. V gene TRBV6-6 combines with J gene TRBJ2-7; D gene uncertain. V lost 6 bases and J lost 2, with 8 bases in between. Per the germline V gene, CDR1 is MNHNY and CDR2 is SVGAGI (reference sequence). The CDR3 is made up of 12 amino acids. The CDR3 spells CASSPQTYEQYF. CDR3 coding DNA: TGTGCCAGCAGCCCCCAGACCTACGAGCAGTACTTC.

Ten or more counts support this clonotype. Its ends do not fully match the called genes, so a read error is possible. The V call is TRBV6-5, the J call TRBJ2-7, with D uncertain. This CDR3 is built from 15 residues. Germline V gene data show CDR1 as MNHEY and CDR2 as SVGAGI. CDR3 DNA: TGTGCCAGCAGTTACCAGGCCAGCGTCTCCAACGAGCAGTACTTC. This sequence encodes CASSYQASVSNEQYF.

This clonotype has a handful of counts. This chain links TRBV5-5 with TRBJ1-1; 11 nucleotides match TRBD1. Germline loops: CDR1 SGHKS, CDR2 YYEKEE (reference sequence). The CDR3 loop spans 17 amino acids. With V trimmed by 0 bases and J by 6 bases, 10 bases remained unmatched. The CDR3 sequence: CASSLGTGGISTSEAFF. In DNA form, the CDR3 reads TGTGCCAGCAGCTTGGGGACAGGGGGCATTTCGACCTCTGAAGCTTTCTTT. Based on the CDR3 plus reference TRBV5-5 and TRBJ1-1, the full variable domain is DAGVTQSPTHLIKTRGQQVTLRCSPISGHKSVSWYQQVLGQGPQFIFQYYEKEERGRGNFPDRFSARQFPNYSSELNVNALLLGDSALYLCASSLGTGGISTSEAFFGQGTRLTVV.

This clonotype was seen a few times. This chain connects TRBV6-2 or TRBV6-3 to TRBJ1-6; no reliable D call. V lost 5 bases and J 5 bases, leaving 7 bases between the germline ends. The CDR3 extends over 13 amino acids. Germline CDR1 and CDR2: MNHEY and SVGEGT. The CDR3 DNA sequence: TGTGCCAGCAGTCCCCGGAATAATTCACCCCTCCACTTT. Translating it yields CASSPRNNSPLHF.

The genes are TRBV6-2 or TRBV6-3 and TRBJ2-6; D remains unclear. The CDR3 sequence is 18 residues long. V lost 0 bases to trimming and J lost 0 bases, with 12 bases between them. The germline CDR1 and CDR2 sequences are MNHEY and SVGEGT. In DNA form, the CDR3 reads TGTGCCAGCAGTTACTCACCGCTGACGGACTCTGGGGCCAACGTCCTGACTTTC. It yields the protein CASSYSPLTDSGANVLTF.

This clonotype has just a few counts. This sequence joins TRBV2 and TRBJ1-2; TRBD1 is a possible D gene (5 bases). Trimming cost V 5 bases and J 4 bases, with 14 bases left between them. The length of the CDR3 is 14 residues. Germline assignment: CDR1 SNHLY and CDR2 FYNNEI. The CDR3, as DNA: TGTGCCAGCAGTCCGGGACGGGGGACCTATGGCTACACCTTC. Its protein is CASSPGRGTYGYTF.

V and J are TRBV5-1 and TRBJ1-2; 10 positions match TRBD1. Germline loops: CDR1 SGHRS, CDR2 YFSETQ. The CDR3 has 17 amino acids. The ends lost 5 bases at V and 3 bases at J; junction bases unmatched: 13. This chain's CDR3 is CASSRSAGTGEDYGYTF. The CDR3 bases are TGCGCCAGCAGTAGGAGTGCCGGGACAGGGGAGGACTATGGCTACACCTTC.